Detailed here is one TCR beta chain. Its matching antigen is unknown. The sample originates from a study of graft-versus-host responses after intestinal transplantation. Across the study: Tacrolimus and steroids were given for roughly 3 years to all recipients after anti-thymocyte globulin induction.

Sequencing used immunoSEQ multiplex PCR; TCRdb keeps in-frame clones, though not all of them. Of fewer than 11,000 clones listed, 80% to 95% are singletons. The CDR3 length is 16 residues. Germline values: CDR1 MDHEN, CDR2 SYDVKM. The V segment lost 3 bases and the J segment 2 bases; nucleotides outside the gene matches: 4. Whole-study findings and limits: Circulating GvH clones peaking coincided with falling HvG clones soon after transplant. High graft-versus-host to host-versus-graft clonal ratios were found in allografts of patients who had graft-donor T cell macrochimerism. Recipient-marrow GvH clones were detected, some having first appeared in ileum or blood.

J is TRBJ2-7 and V is TRBV28, with 13 bases matching TRBD2. Sequenced here: PBMCs, sampled approximately 10 weeks after transplant. The TCR sequence derives from a human patient who received an intestinal transplant, so some T cells may come from the graft donor. This CDR3 reads CASSFSLAGGTYEQYF. The CDR3 DNA sequence: TGTGCCAGCAGTTTTTCACTAGCGGGAGGGACCTACGAGCAGTACTTC.